This TCR beta chain comes out of a study of CD8 T cells in ankylosing spondylitis. General study points: The authors reported significant enrichment of disease-linked clones in matched ankylosing spondylitis synovial fluid. For ankylosing spondylitis blood, a TCR beta motif of about eight highly homologous variants appeared characteristic. Certain motif variants had earlier been reported in reactive arthritis synovial fluid and blood.

This clonotype was observed a few times. Its antigen is undetermined. Via MiXCR, TCRdb re-called the 5' RACE reads, giving one row per CDR3 protein. This table holds around 450,000 distinct CDR3 sequences, 20% to 30% found once. With 2 bases clipped from V and 5 bases from J, the junction kept 4 bases outside the gene matches. This CDR3 contains 15 residues. CDR1 MNHEY and CDR2 SVGAGI come from the germline V gene. V gene TRBV6-5 combines with J gene TRBJ2-1, with 9 bases that match TRBD2. Source material: blood, either unsorted or a sorted T cell fraction (not recorded which). This TCR came from a male donor with ankylosing spondylitis. The CDR3: CASSYGSSGNNEQFF. In nucleotides, the CDR3 is TGTGCCAGCAGTTACGGGTCTAGCGGGAACAATGAGCAGTTCTTC.